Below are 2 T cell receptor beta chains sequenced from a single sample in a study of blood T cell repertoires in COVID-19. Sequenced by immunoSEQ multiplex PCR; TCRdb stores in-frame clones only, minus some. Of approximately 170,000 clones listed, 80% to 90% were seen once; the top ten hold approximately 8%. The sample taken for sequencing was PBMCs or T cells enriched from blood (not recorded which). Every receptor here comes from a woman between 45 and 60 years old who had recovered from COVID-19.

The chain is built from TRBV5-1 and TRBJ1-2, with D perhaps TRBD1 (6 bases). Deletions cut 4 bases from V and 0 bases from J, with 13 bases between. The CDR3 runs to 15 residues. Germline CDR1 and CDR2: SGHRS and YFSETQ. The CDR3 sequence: CASSTGQPSNYGYTF. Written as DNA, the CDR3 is TGCGCCAGCAGCACAGGACAGCCTTCTAACTATGGCTACACCTTC.

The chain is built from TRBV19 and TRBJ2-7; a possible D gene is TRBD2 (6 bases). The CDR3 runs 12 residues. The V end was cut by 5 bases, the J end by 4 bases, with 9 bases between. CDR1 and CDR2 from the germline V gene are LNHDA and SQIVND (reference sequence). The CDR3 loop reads CASSPGSYEQYF. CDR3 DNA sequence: TGTGCCAGTAGTCCCGGGAGTTACGAGCAGTACTTC. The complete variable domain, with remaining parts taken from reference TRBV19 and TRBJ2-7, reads DGGITQSPKYLFRKEGQNVTLSCEQNLNHDAMYWYRQDPGQGLRLIYYSQIVNDFQKGDIAEGYSVSREKKESFPLTVTSAQKNPTAFYLCASSPGSYEQYFGPGTRLTVT.